This is a list of T cell receptor beta chains from one sample in a study of T cell responses to AZD1222 COVID-19 vaccine. Sequenced by immunoSEQ multiplex PCR; TCRdb stores in-frame clones only, minus some. The table records around 110,000 clones, about 90% of them present only once. The sequences come from peripheral blood, collected on day 0 of AZD1222 vaccination. Receptors originate from an adult in good health. Both conserved end residues are part of each CDR3. D genes are given only for firm matches. Expanded clones get a size class; other rows say once, few or many, or leave the size out.

V gene	clone size	J gene	CDR3 length	D gene	CDR3 DNA	CDR3 protein
TRBV3-1/TRBV3-2	-	TRBJ1-4	15	TRBD1	TGTGCCAGCAGCCAAGAGACAGGGATGGGCGAAAAACTGTTTTTT	CASSQETGMGEKLFF
TRBV7-9	-	TRBJ2-2	14	-	TGTGCCAGCAGCTTGGCGGGTGCGGTCGGGGAGCTGTTTTTT	CASSLAGAVGELFF
TRBV27	-	TRBJ1-3	15	-	TGTGCCAGCAGTTTAAGGGAGGGGAGTGGAAACACCATATATTTT	CASSLREGSGNTIYF
TRBV24-1	-	TRBJ1-4	15	TRBD1	TGTGCCACCAGTGACTCCCGACAGGGAGGTGAAAAACTGTTTTTT	CATSDSRQGGEKLFF
TRBV10-3	-	TRBJ2-5	12	-	TGTGCCATCAGTGAACAGCAAGAGACCCAGTACTTC	CAISEQQETQYF
TRBV30	-	TRBJ2-5	15	TRBD2	TGTGCCTGGAAAGCTAAGAAGGGAGGGCAAGAGACCCAGTACTTC	CAWKAKKGGQETQYF
TRBV11-3	-	TRBJ2-2	16	TRBD2	TGTGCCAGCAGCTTAGGGGCGGGAGGAGGCACCGGGGAGCTGTTTTTT	CASSLGAGGGTGELFF
TRBV29-1	few	TRBJ2-3	13	TRBD1	TGCAGCGCCGGGACAGCACACACAGATACGCAGTATTTT	CSAGTAHTDTQYF
TRBV7-9	-	TRBJ1-5	14	TRBD1	TGTGCCAGCAGCCCAACAGGGGACTATCAGCCCCAGCATTTT	CASSPTGDYQPQHF
TRBV24-1	-	TRBJ2-3	16	TRBD2	TGTGCCACCAGCGACGCCGGGACTAGCGGGGGGGATACGCAGTATTTT	CATSDAGTSGGDTQYF
TRBV5-1	-	TRBJ1-4	17	TRBD1	TGCGCCAGCAGCTTGGAAATCGGGGCAGGGGGTAATGAAAAACTGTTTTTT	CASSLEIGAGGNEKLFF
TRBV28	few	TRBJ1-2	16	TRBD1	TGTGCCAGCAGCGTACAGGGGGCGCGAGGGAGAAATGGCTACACCTTC	CASSVQGARGRNGYTF
TRBV18	-	TRBJ1-5	13	TRBD1	TGTGCCAGCTTCCAGGGGGGCAATCAGCCCCAGCATTTT	CASFQGGNQPQHF
TRBV5-6	-	TRBJ2-7	17	-	TGTGCCAGCAGCTTGGATGGTAACTGGCGGAGCTCCTACGAGCAGTACTTC	CASSLDGNWRSSYEQYF
TRBV27	-	TRBJ2-7	14	-	TGTGCCAGCAGTTTGTTAGGAACGGAATACGAGCAGTACTTC	CASSLLGTEYEQYF
TRBV3-1/TRBV3-2	-	TRBJ2-3	17	TRBD2	TGTGCCAGCAGCCCTCGACTAGCGGGGGGACCCACAGATACGCAGTATTTT	CASSPRLAGGPTDTQYF
TRBV7-9	-	TRBJ2-7	15	TRBD1	TGTGCCAGCAGCTTAGCCGGGACAGGCGGCTACGAGCAGTACTTC	CASSLAGTGGYEQYF
TRBV12-3/TRBV12-4	-	TRBJ2-7	13	-	TGTGCCAGCAGTTTCGGGGTCACCTACGAGCAGTACTTC	CASSFGVTYEQYF
TRBV7-9	-	TRBJ1-2	14	-	TGTGCCAGCAGCTATGGACAGCTTGGCTATGGCTACACCTTC	CASSYGQLGYGYTF
TRBV24-1	-	TRBJ2-3	19	TRBD2	TGTGCCACCAGTGATCCGGGACTAGCGGGGGCCTTCAGCACAGATACGCAGTATTTT	CATSDPGLAGAFSTDTQYF
TRBV6-2/TRBV6-3	-	TRBJ1-2	14	TRBD1	TGTGCCAGCAGTTATGACACAGGGGGTGATGGCTACACCTTC	CASSYDTGGDGYTF
TRBV12-3/TRBV12-4	-	TRBJ1-5	13	-	TGTGCCAGCAGTGTCTCGGGTGATCAGCCCCAGCATTTT	CASSVSGDQPQHF
TRBV6-1	-	TRBJ1-2	13	TRBD1	TGTGCCAGCAGTGAAGGGACAGGGGGAGGCTACACCTTC	CASSEGTGGGYTF
TRBV6-2/TRBV6-3	-	TRBJ2-1	16	-	TGTGCCAGCAGTTACCAGGGAAGGTGGACCTACAATGAGCAGTTCTTC	CASSYQGRWTYNEQFF
TRBV6-6	-	TRBJ1-2	13	-	TGTGCCAACACGAAGGAACCTAACTATGGCTACACCTTC	CANTKEPNYGYTF
TRBV18	-	TRBJ2-2	16	-	TGTGCCAGCTCACCGACACAGGGAACGAACACCGGGGAGCTGTTTTTT	CASSPTQGTNTGELFF
TRBV7-2	-	TRBJ1-4	15	TRBD1	TGTGCCAGCAGCTTAGCCGGACAGGGAGGTGAAAAACTGTTTTTT	CASSLAGQGGEKLFF
TRBV3-1/TRBV3-2	-	TRBJ2-3	15	-	TGTGCCAGCAGCCAAGCGGGATCCAGCACAGATACGCAGTATTTT	CASSQAGSSTDTQYF
TRBV14	-	TRBJ1-1	18	-	TGTGCCAGCAGCCAAGCCCTTTATCACTGGGGGGTATCCACTGAAGCTTTCTTT	CASSQALYHWGVSTEAFF